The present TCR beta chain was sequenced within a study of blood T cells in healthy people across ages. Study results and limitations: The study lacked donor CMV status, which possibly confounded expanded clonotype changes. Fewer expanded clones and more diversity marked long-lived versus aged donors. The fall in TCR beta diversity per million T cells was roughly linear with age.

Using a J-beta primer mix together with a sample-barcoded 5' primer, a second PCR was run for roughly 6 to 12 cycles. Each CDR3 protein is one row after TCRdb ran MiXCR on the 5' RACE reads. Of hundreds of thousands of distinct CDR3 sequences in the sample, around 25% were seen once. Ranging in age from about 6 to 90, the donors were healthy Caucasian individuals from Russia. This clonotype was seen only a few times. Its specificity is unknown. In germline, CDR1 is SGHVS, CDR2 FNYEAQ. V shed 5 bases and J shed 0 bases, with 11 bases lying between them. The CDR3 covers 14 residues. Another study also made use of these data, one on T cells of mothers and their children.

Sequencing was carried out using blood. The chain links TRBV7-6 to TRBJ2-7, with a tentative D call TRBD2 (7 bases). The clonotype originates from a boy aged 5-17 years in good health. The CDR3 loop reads CASSPRGASYEQYF. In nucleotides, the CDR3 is TGTGCCAGCAGCCCTCGGGGGGCCTCCTACGAGCAGTACTTC.